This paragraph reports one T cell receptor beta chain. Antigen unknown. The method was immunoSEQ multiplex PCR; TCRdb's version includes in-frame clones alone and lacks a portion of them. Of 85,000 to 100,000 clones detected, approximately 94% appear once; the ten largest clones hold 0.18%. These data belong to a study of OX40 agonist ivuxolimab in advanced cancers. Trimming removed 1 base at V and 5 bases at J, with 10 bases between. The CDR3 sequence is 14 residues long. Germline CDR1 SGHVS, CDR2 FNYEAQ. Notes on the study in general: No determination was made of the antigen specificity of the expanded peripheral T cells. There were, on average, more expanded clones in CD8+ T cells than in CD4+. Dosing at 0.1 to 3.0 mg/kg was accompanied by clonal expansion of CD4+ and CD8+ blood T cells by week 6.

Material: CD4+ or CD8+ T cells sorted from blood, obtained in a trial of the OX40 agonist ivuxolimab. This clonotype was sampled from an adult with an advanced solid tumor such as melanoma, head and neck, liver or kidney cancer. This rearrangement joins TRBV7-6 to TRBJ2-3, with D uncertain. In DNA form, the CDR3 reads TGTGCCAGCAGCTTAGTGGGCCTGGGAGATACGCAGTATTTT. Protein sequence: CASSLVGLGDTQYF.